One sample yielded the 5 T cell receptor beta chains listed below, sequenced in a study of cytomegalovirus exposure and HLA in healthy donors. Primers: 60 Vbeta forward and 13 Jbeta reverse. Using immunoSEQ multiplex PCR, the repertoire was profiled, and TCRdb retains in-frame clones only, with some absent. The sample records about 160,000 clones, roughly 79% being singletons. The sequenced sample consisted of PBMCs. Source of these receptors: a woman aged 50 to 60 in good health and CMV-seronegative.

This clone was observed once. This chain connects TRBV2 to TRBJ2-2; D is undetermined. This CDR3 comprises 15 residues. V lost 1 base and J 4 bases, leaving 10 bases between the germline ends. Germline CDR1 reads SNHLY; CDR2 reads FYNNEI. The CDR3 protein is CASSEETPSTGELFF. The CDR3 DNA sequence: TGTGCCAGCAGTGAAGAGACACCCTCCACCGGGGAGCTGTTTTTT. The full variable domain, completed using reference TRBV2 and TRBJ2-2, is EPEVTQTPSHQVTQMGQEVILRCVPISNHLYFYWYRQILGQKVEFLVSFYNNEISEKSEIFDDQFSVERPDGSNFTLKIRSTKLEDSAMYFCASSEETPSTGELFFGEGSRLTVL.

The chain joins TRBV28 to TRBJ2-7; 9 nucleotides match TRBD1. Per germline, CDR1 MDHEN and CDR2 SYDVKM. The CDR3 has 13 amino acids. The trim removed 8 bases at V and 12 bases at J, leaving 14 bases unmatched. CDR3 in DNA: TGTGCCAGCCTCCCCGGGACAGGGATCATTGGGTACTTC. This gives the protein CASLPGTGIIGYF.

DNA of the CDR3: TGTGCCAGCAGCTCGCGTCGCGGGGGGCCCGTCTCTGGAAACACCATATATTTT. It translates to CASSSRRGGPVSGNTIYF. V is TRBV7-2 and J is TRBJ1-3; D is perhaps TRBD1 (6 bases). CDR3 size: 18 residues. Trimming took 4 bases from V and 0 from J, leaving 19 bases between them. CDR1 and CDR2 from the germline V gene are SGHTA and FQGNSA.

The chain has TRBV10-3 and TRBJ2-1, with 11 bases aligning to TRBD2. This CDR3 is 15 amino acids long. The trim removed 6 bases at V and 8 bases at J, leaving 9 bases unmatched. The germline gives CDR1 ENHRY, CDR2 SYGVKD. The CDR3, as DNA: TGTGCCATCAGCGCGGGACTAGCGGTCCGTCATGAGCAGTTCTTC. Amino acid sequence: CAISAGLAVRHEQFF.

The chain's CDR3 is CASRGTADTEAFF. In DNA, the CDR3 is TGCGCCAGCAGAGGGACAGCAGACACTGAAGCTTTCTTT. The chain uses TRBV5-1 and TRBJ1-1; 7 bases agree with TRBD1. Germline trimming cut 5 bases from V and 3 bases from J; bases unmatched to any gene: 4. The CDR3 sequence is 13 residues long. Germline V CDR1 and CDR2: SGHRS, YFSETQ.